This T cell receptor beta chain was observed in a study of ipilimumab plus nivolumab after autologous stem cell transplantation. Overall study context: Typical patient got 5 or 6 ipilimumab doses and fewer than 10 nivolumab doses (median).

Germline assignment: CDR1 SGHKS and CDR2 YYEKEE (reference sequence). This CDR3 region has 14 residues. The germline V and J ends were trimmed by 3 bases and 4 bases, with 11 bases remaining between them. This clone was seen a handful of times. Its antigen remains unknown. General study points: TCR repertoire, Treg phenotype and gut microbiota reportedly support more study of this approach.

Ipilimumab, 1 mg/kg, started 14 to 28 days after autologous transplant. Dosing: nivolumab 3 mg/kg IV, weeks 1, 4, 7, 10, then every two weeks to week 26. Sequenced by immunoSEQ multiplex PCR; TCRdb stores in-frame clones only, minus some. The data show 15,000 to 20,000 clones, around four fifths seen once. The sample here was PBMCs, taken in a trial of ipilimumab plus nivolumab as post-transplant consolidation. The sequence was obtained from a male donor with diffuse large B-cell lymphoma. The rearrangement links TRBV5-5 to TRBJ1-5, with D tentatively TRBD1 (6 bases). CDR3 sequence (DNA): TGTGCCAGCAGCTACTCGACAGGAAATCAGCCCCAGCATTTT. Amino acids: CASSYSTGNQPQHF.